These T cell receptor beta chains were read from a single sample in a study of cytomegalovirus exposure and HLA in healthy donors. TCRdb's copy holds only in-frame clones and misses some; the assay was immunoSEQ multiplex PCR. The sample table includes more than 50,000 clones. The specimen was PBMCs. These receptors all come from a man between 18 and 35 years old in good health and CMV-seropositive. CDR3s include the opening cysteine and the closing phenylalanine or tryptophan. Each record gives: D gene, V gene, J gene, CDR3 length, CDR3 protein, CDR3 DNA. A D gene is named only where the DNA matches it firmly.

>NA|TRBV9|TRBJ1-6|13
CASSVKEGRNLHF
TGTGCCAGCAGCGTAAAAGAGGGGAGGAACCTCCACTTT
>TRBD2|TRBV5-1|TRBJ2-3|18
CASSPGGASGGFTDTQYF
TGCGCCAGCAGTCCAGGAGGGGCTAGCGGGGGGTTCACAGATACGCAGTATTTT
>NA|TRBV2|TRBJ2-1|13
CASSPISNNEQFF
TGTGCCAGCAGCCCCATTAGCAACAATGAGCAGTTCTTC
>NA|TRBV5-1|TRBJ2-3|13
CASSEQGTDTQYF
TGCGCCAGCAGCGAACAGGGCACAGATACGCAGTATTTT
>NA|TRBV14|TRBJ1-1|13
CASSLPSRGGAFF
TGTGCCAGCAGCCTCCCTTCTCGGGGGGGAGCTTTCTTT
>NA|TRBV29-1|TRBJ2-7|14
CSVSFMTSSYEQYF
TGCAGCGTTTCCTTTATGACTAGCTCCTACGAGCAGTACTTC
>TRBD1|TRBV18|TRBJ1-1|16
CASTLRQGSANTEAFF
TGTGCCAGCACGCTTCGACAGGGTTCGGCGAACACTGAAGCTTTCTTT
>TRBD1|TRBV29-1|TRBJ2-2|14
CSVVRDRDTGELFF
TGCAGCGTTGTCCGGGACAGGGACACCGGGGAGCTGTTTTTT
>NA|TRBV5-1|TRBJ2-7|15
CASRLDLPPAYEQYF
TGCGCCAGCAGGTTGGATCTACCTCCCGCCTACGAGCAGTACTTC
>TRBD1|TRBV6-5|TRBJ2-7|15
CASSPPGQGFEEQYF
TGTGCCAGCAGTCCACCGGGACAGGGCTTTGAAGAGCAGTACTTC
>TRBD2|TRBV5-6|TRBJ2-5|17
CASSPTSGRARIETQYF
TGTGCCAGCAGCCCAACTAGCGGGAGGGCCAGGATCGAGACCCAGTACTTC
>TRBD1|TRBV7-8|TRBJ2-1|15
CASSLGTGNGNEQFF
TGTGCCAGCAGCTTAGGGACAGGGAATGGCAATGAGCAGTTCTTC
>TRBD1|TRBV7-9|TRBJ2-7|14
CASSPRTGIYEQYF
TGTGCCAGCAGCCCCCGGACAGGGATCTACGAGCAGTACTTC
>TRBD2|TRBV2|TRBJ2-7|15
CASGASGTSQYEQYF
TGTGCCAGCGGAGCATCCGGGACTAGCCAATACGAGCAGTACTTC
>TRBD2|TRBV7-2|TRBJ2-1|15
CASSGLAGVSNEQFF
TGTGCCAGCAGCGGCCTAGCGGGAGTGTCCAATGAGCAGTTCTTC
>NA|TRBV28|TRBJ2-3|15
CASSLVGGGPDTQYF
TGTGCCAGCAGTTTAGTGGGAGGTGGGCCAGATACGCAGTATTTT
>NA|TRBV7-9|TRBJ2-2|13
CASSLSDTGELFF
TGTGCCAGCAGCTTATCAGACACCGGGGAGCTGTTTTTT
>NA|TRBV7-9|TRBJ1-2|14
CASSLSFSGYGYTF
TGTGCCAGCAGCTTGAGTTTCTCAGGTTACGGCTACACCTTC
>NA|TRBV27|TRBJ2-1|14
CASSSQGQAVGQFF
TGTGCCAGCAGTTCCCAGGGGCAGGCAGTCGGGCAGTTCTTC
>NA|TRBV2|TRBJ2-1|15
CASSVDRMYNNEQFF
TGTGCCAGCAGTGTGGACAGAATGTACAACAATGAGCAGTTCTTC
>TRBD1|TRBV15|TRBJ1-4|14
CATSRGQGYEKLFF
TGTGCCACCAGCAGAGGACAGGGTTATGAAAAACTGTTTTTT
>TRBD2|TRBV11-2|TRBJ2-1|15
CASSPQAGGSDEQFF
TGTGCCAGCAGCCCTCAAGCGGGAGGTTCCGATGAGCAGTTCTTC
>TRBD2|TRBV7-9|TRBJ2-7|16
CASSSLLAGKGHEQYF
TGTGCCAGCAGCTCGTTACTAGCGGGGAAAGGGCACGAGCAGTACTTC
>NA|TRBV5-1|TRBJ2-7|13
CASRPPSGNEQYF
TGCGCCAGCAGGCCCCCTTCCGGGAACGAGCAGTACTTC
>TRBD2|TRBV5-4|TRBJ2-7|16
CASSLSGGGSSYEQYF
TGTGCCAGCAGCTTGTCCGGCGGGGGTAGCTCCTACGAGCAGTACTTC
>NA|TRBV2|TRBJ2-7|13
CASSEQGLWEQYF
TGTGCCAGCAGTGAACAGGGGTTATGGGAGCAGTACTTC
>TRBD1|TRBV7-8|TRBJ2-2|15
CASSLGTGDTGELFF
TGTGCCAGCAGCTTAGGGACAGGGGACACCGGGGAGCTGTTTTTT
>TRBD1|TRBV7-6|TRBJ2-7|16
CASSPMTGANYYEQYF
TGTGCCAGCAGCCCGATGACAGGGGCGAACTACTACGAGCAGTACTTC
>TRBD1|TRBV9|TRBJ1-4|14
CASSTTGGNEKLFF
TGTGCCAGCAGCACGACAGGGGGTAATGAAAAACTGTTTTTT
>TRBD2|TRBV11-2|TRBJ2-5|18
CASSLGVTSGRAEETQYF
TGTGCCAGCAGCTTGGGGGTGACTAGCGGGAGGGCTGAGGAGACCCAGTACTTC
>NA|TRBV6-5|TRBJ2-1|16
CASSYSAGRSYNEQFF
TGTGCCAGCAGTTACTCCGCGGGCCGATCCTACAATGAGCAGTTCTTC
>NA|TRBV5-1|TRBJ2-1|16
CASMPGGGVAYNEQFF
TGCGCCAGCATGCCTGGAGGAGGGGTCGCCTACAATGAGCAGTTCTTC
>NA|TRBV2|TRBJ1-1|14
CASLRGGKNTEAFF
TGTGCCAGCTTGAGGGGAGGGAAGAACACTGAAGCTTTCTTT
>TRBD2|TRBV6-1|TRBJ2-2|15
CASSEGLANTGELFF
TGTGCCAGCAGTGAGGGACTAGCGAACACCGGGGAGCTGTTTTTT
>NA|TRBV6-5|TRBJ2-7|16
CASSYSSRDTSYEQYF
TGTGCCAGCAGTTACTCATCTCGGGACACCTCCTACGAGCAGTACTTC
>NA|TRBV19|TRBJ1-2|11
CASSIGYGYTF
TGTGCCAGTAGTATCGGCTATGGCTACACCTTC
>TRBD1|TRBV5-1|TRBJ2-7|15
CASSPAGTGTYEQYF
TGCGCCAGCAGCCCCGCCGGGACAGGAACCTACGAGCAGTACTTC
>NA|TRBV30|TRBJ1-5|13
CAWSLREGRPQHF
TGTGCCTGGAGTCTCAGGGAGGGGAGGCCCCAGCATTTT
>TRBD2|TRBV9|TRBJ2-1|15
CASRAGTSVINEQFF
TGTGCCAGCAGAGCCGGGACTAGCGTTATCAATGAGCAGTTCTTC
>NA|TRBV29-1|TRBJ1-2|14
CSVVGGDLNYGYTF
TGCAGCGTTGTAGGCGGCGATCTTAACTATGGCTACACCTTC
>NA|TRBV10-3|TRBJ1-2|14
CAISEGGFSSGYTF
TGTGCCATCAGTGAGGGGGGGTTTTCTTCTGGCTACACCTTC
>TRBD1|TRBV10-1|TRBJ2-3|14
CASSRGTGGDTQYF
TGCGCCAGCAGCCGCGGGACAGGGGGCGATACGCAGTATTTT
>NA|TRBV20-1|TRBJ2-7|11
CSAQTTYEQYF
TGCAGTGCACAGACAACCTACGAGCAGTACTTC
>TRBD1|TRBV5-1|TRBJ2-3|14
CASSSGQSPDTQYF
TGCGCCAGCAGCTCGGGACAGAGCCCAGATACGCAGTATTTT
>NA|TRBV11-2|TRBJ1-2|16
CASSLDFRVANYGYTF
TGTGCCAGCAGCTTAGATTTCCGGGTGGCCAACTATGGCTACACCTTC
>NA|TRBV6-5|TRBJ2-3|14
CASSLLQGTDTQYF
TGTGCCAGCAGTTTATTACAGGGCACAGATACGCAGTATTTT
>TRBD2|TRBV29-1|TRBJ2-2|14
CSVAAGGGPGELFF
TGCAGCGTTGCAGCGGGAGGGGGGCCCGGGGAGCTGTTTTTT
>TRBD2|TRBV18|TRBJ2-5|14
CASSGAGSLREQYF
TGTGCCAGCTCAGGGGCCGGGTCCTTGCGGGAGCAGTACTTC
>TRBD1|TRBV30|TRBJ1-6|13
CAGGTGSNSPLHF
TGTGCCGGAGGGACAGGGAGTAATTCACCCCTCCACTTT
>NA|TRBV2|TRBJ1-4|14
CASGPLRTNEKLFF
TGTGCCAGCGGGCCCCTTCGGACTAATGAAAAACTGTTTTTT